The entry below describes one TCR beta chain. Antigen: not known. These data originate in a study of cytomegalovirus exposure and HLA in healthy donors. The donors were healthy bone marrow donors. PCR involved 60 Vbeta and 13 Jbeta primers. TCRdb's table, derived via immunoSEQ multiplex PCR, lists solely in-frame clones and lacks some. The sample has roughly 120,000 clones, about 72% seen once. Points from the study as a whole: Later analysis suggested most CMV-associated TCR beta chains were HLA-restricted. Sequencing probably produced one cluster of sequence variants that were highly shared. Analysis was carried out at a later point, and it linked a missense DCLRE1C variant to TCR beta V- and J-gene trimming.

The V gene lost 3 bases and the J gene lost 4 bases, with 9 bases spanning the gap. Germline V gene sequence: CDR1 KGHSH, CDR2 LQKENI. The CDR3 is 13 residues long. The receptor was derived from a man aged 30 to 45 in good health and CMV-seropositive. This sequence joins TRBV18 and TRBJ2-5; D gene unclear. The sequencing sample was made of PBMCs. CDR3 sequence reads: CASSPAVVETQYF. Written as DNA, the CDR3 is TGTGCCAGCTCACCCGCGGTAGTAGAGACCCAGTACTTC.